One sample yielded the 17 T cell receptor beta chains listed below, sequenced in a study of cytomegalovirus exposure and HLA in healthy donors. 60 Vbeta and 13 Jbeta primers were used in PCR. TCRdb's copy holds only in-frame clones and misses some; the assay was immunoSEQ multiplex PCR. The sample includes 80,000 to 95,000 clones, roughly two thirds of them seen just once. Input material: PBMCs. All receptors come from a woman aged 25-40 years in good health and CMV-seronegative.

In DNA, the CDR3 is TGTGCCAGCAGCTTGCAGGGGACGACAGATACGCAGTATTTT. Protein sequence: CASSLQGTTDTQYF. The rearrangement joins TRBV5-6 to TRBJ2-3, with D maybe TRBD1 (6 bases). V was pared by 1 base and J by 3 bases, with 9 bases between. The CDR3 spans 14 residues. CDR1 is SGHDT and CDR2 is YYEEEE in the germline V gene.

The genes are TRBV29-1 and TRBJ1-1; 7 nucleotides match TRBD1. Germline V gene lookup returns CDR1 SQVTM and CDR2 ANQGSEA. J lost 3 bases, V lost 8 bases, and 9 bases had no gene match. CDR3 length: 13 amino acids. DNA of the CDR3: TGCAGCACTACAGGGGAATCCGACACTGAAGCTTTCTTT. Its translation: CSTTGESDTEAFF. The whole variable domain, filled in from reference TRBV29-1 and TRBJ1-1, reads SAVISQKPSRDICQRGTSLTIQCQVDSQVTMMFWYRQQPGQSLTLIATANQGSEATYESGFVIDKFPISRPNLTFSTLTVSNMSPEDSSIYLCSTTGESDTEAFFGQGTRLTVV.

The chain recombines TRBV4-2 with TRBJ2-2, with D perhaps TRBD2 (6 bases). In germline, CDR1 is LGHNA, CDR2 YNFKEQ. The CDR3 loop spans 16 amino acids. V lost 1 base and J lost 2, with 11 bases in between. CDR3 in amino acids: CASSQGRDSNTGELFF. Here the CDR3 DNA reads TGTGCCAGCAGCCAAGGCCGGGACTCTAACACCGGGGAGCTGTTTTTT.

The chain joins TRBV6-5 to TRBJ1-2; maybe TRBD1 (5 bases). Germline CDR1 reads MNHEY; CDR2 reads SVGAGI. The V end lost 2 bases, the J end lost 5 bases, and 12 bases lay between the germline ends. The CDR3 is 14 residues long. The CDR3 loop is CASSYIGRAYGYTF. DNA for the CDR3: TGTGCCAGCAGTTACATCGGCAGGGCGTATGGCTACACCTTC.

This clone occurred a few times. The chain employs TRBV6-5 and TRBJ2-7; no clear D gene. The CDR3 length is 15 residues. The V end was cut by 2 bases, the J end by 1 base, with 12 bases between. Germline CDR1 reads MNHEY; CDR2 reads SVGAGI. CDR3 sequence reads: CASSYADQASYEQYF. The CDR3 DNA sequence: TGTGCCAGCAGTTACGCCGACCAGGCTTCCTACGAGCAGTACTTC.

This clone was detected only a few times. The chain employs TRBV18 and TRBJ1-5; TRBD1 agrees at 9 bases. The CDR3 consists of 15 residues. V dropped 6 bases and J dropped 2; count of bases not matched to a gene: 5. Germline CDR1 reads KGHSH; CDR2 reads LQKENI. The CDR3 region is CASSSQGAGNQPQHF. In DNA form, the CDR3 reads TGTGCCAGCTCCTCACAGGGGGCAGGCAATCAGCCCCAGCATTTT.

This CDR3 is CASSEAPDRANYGYTF. In DNA, the CDR3 is TGTGCCAGCAGTGAAGCCCCCGACAGGGCTAACTATGGCTACACCTTC. This rearrangement joins TRBV6-1 to TRBJ1-2, with TRBD1 identical over 7 bases. With V trimmed by 0 bases and J by 0 bases, 4 bases remained unmatched. Germline loops: CDR1 MNHNS, CDR2 SASEGT. The CDR3 covers 16 residues.

The genes are TRBV4-2 and TRBJ1-5, with a weak D call TRBD1 (6 bases). Trimming removed 0 bases at V and 2 bases at J, with 14 bases between. Germline V gene sequence: CDR1 LGHNA, CDR2 YNFKEQ. The CDR3 has 17 amino acids. The CDR3 DNA reads as TGTGCCAGCAGCCAAGAAGGGCACAGGGACGGCAATCAGCCCCAGCATTTT. It yields the protein CASSQEGHRDGNQPQHF.

This sequence joins TRBV6-1 and TRBJ1-2; D remains unclear. The germline V and J ends were trimmed by 1 base and 3 bases, with 6 bases remaining between them. The CDR3 length is 13 residues. From germline, CDR1 is MNHNS and CDR2 SASEGT. In DNA form, the CDR3 reads TGTGCCAGCAGTGAAGGGGCATACTATGGCTACACCTTC. The encoded protein is CASSEGAYYGYTF.

This clone occurred once. V and J are TRBV28 and TRBJ1-2, with 9 nucleotides matching TRBD1. The CDR3 contains 16 residues. Germline V lookup: CDR1 MDHEN, CDR2 SYDVKM. Losses at the gene ends were 5 bases for V and 8 bases for J; bases not matched to a gene: 15. The CDR3 spells CASSPNSGQGLRGYTF. CDR3 nucleotide sequence: TGTGCCAGCAGTCCGAACTCGGGACAGGGTTTACGAGGCTACACCTTC.

This chain joins TRBV10-1 and TRBJ2-1; unclear D gene. Germline V gene lookup returns CDR1 WNHNN and CDR2 SYGVQD (reference sequence). The CDR3 is 10 residues long. V was pared by 5 bases and J by 8 bases, with 4 bases between. DNA for the CDR3: TGCGCCAGCAGTTCGGATGAGCAGTTCTTC. Amino acids: CASSSDEQFF.

V gene TRBV29-1 combines with J gene TRBJ2-7; 7 bases fit TRBD1. The germline V gene encodes CDR1 SQVTM and CDR2 ANQGSEA. With 4 bases clipped from V and 1 base from J, the junction kept 7 bases outside the gene matches. This CDR3 is 14 amino acids long. CDR3 loop: CSVGRQGASYEQYF. The DNA for the CDR3 is TGCAGCGTTGGTAGACAGGGTGCTTCCTACGAGCAGTACTTC.

This clone was picked up one time. The CDR3 region is CASSYRGTSKDEQYF. The CDR3 coding sequence is TGTGCCAGCAGTTACCGGGGGACCTCGAAGGACGAGCAGTACTTC. The chain has TRBV6-5 and TRBJ2-7, with D possibly being TRBD2 (6 bases). The CDR3 runs to 15 residues. The V gene's germline CDR1 is MNHEY and CDR2 SVGAGI. Deletions cut 2 bases from V and 5 bases from J, with 16 bases between.

The chain employs TRBV4-2 and TRBJ2-7; 8 bases agree with TRBD1. The CDR3 extends over 14 amino acids. Germline CDR1 and CDR2: LGHNA and YNFKEQ. V lost 5 bases and J lost 2; bases outside the gene matches: 5. Here the CDR3 reads CASSSGTGAYEQYF. The CDR3 DNA follows: TGTGCCAGCAGCTCGGGGACAGGCGCCTACGAGCAGTACTTC.

V and J are TRBV6-1 and TRBJ2-7; 7 bases are a match to TRBD1. The CDR3 is made up of 11 amino acids. The V segment lost 8 bases and the J segment 3 bases; nucleotides outside the gene matches: 1. Germline V gives CDR1 MNHNS, CDR2 SASEGT. CDR3 in amino acids: CASRDSYEQYF. Here the CDR3 DNA reads TGTGCCAGCCGGGACAGCTACGAGCAGTACTTC.

The V and J genes are TRBV29-1 and TRBJ2-1, with unresolved D. The CDR3 has 13 amino acids. Trimming took off 6 bases at V and 4 bases at J, with 13 bases between the two ends. Germline assignment: CDR1 SQVTM and CDR2 ANQGSEA. The CDR3 reads CSVHSGSYNEQFF. CDR3 DNA sequence: TGCAGCGTCCATTCGGGTTCTTACAATGAGCAGTTCTTC.

This chain links TRBV6-5 with TRBJ2-7; the match to TRBD1 covers 8 bases. After removal of 8 bases from V and 0 bases from J, the junction contained 6 bases not matched to a gene. The CDR3 has 14 amino acids. Germline CDR1 and CDR2: MNHEY and SVGAGI. In DNA, the CDR3 is TGTGCCAGCCGACGGGACAGGAGCTCCTACGAGCAGTACTTC. Translated: CASRRDRSSYEQYF.